The rows below give T cell receptor beta chains drawn from one sample of a study of T cells in Graves' hyperthyroidism and ophthalmopathy. TCRdb reanalysed the multiplex PCR reads using MiXCR and keeps one entry per CDR3 protein. The table records 300,000 to 350,000 distinct CDR3 sequences, roughly 20% of them present only once. The specimen sequenced was blood. The source is a woman between 40 and 50 years old with Graves' ophthalmopathy. CDR3s leave out the opening cysteine and the closing phenylalanine or tryptophan. The order of the fields is clone size, V gene, J gene, CDR3 protein. A row's size may be missing; if present it is once, few, many or a size class.

abundance: many
v_gene: TRBV6-5
j_gene: TRBJ2-7
CDR3aa: ASSYSYGPLYEQY

abundance: .
v_gene: TRBV6-5
j_gene: TRBJ1-2
CDR3aa: ASSYSPNYGYT

abundance: many
v_gene: TRBV12-3/TRBV12-4
j_gene: TRBJ2-2
CDR3aa: ASSLPDRAAGELF

abundance: many
v_gene: TRBV20-1
j_gene: TRBJ2-2
CDR3aa: SARPDRGDTGELF

abundance: many
v_gene: TRBV11-3
j_gene: TRBJ1-1
CDR3aa: ASSFSFRRDTIKAF

abundance: many
v_gene: TRBV7-2
j_gene: TRBJ1-5
CDR3aa: ASSLSRGPGQPQH

abundance: many
v_gene: TRBV2
j_gene: TRBJ2-7
CDR3aa: AGGRLAGAYEQY

abundance: .
v_gene: TRBV29-1
j_gene: TRBJ2-5
CDR3aa: SVGGTGYQETQY

abundance: many
v_gene: TRBV12-3/TRBV12-4
j_gene: TRBJ1-2
CDR3aa: ASSSQGAGSGYT

abundance: few
v_gene: TRBV18
j_gene: TRBJ2-7
CDR3aa: ASSPPGGHEQY

abundance: many
v_gene: TRBV30
j_gene: TRBJ1-5
CDR3aa: AWSGRRGGNQPQH

abundance: once
v_gene: TRBV28
j_gene: TRBJ2-7
CDR3aa: ATLQGYEQY

abundance: many
v_gene: TRBV19
j_gene: TRBJ2-2
CDR3aa: ATISGSPNTGELF

abundance: many
v_gene: TRBV10-2
j_gene: TRBJ2-7
CDR3aa: ASIMGLGRSYEQY

abundance: .
v_gene: TRBV12-3/TRBV12-4
j_gene: TRBJ1-5
CDR3aa: ASTDWDQPQH

abundance: many
v_gene: TRBV20-1
j_gene: TRBJ2-7
CDR3aa: SAGITGGAPYEQY

abundance: many
v_gene: TRBV5-1
j_gene: TRBJ2-2
CDR3aa: ASSLYIVVTGFTGELF

abundance: many
v_gene: TRBV2
j_gene: TRBJ2-2
CDR3aa: ASRFSTRGELF

abundance: few
v_gene: TRBV28
j_gene: TRBJ2-4
CDR3aa: ASSSAADYLAKNIQY

abundance: many
v_gene: TRBV6-5
j_gene: TRBJ1-5
CDR3aa: ASRDRRYQPQH

abundance: few
v_gene: TRBV5-5
j_gene: TRBJ2-2
CDR3aa: ASSFEGGRTGELF

abundance: many
v_gene: TRBV5-8
j_gene: TRBJ2-5
CDR3aa: ASSSGSRGEETQY

abundance: .
v_gene: TRBV12-3/TRBV12-4
j_gene: TRBJ1-5
CDR3aa: ASSDSAGQPQH

abundance: .
v_gene: TRBV12-3/TRBV12-4
j_gene: TRBJ2-7
CDR3aa: ASSFGTTLDEQY

abundance: .
v_gene: TRBV3-1
j_gene: TRBJ2-7
CDR3aa: ASSQGITAIGGGQY

abundance: many
v_gene: TRBV2
j_gene: TRBJ2-2
CDR3aa: ASSVGSGNTGELF

abundance: .
v_gene: TRBV9
j_gene: TRBJ2-2
CDR3aa: ASSVVEGPNTGELF

abundance: many
v_gene: TRBV15
j_gene: TRBJ2-5
CDR3aa: ATSSRDRGSETQY

abundance: many
v_gene: TRBV7-2
j_gene: TRBJ2-7
CDR3aa: ASSLYGSHEQY

abundance: few
v_gene: TRBV9
j_gene: TRBJ2-5
CDR3aa: ASSVGRGSLQETQY

abundance: many
v_gene: TRBV29-1
j_gene: TRBJ2-7
CDR3aa: SVEDGGTPYEQY

abundance: many
v_gene: TRBV6-5
j_gene: TRBJ2-7
CDR3aa: ASSSRDIVGVSYEQY

abundance: few
v_gene: TRBV6-5
j_gene: TRBJ1-1
CDR3aa: ASSYSMYRGMDTEAF

abundance: few
v_gene: TRBV15
j_gene: TRBJ2-5
CDR3aa: ATSRDRGTQY

abundance: many
v_gene: TRBV9
j_gene: TRBJ1-3
CDR3aa: ASSVASSRGAMDTIY

abundance: many
v_gene: TRBV7-2
j_gene: TRBJ1-1
CDR3aa: ASSPFGAMNTEAF

abundance: many
v_gene: TRBV6-2/TRBV6-3
j_gene: TRBJ1-5
CDR3aa: ASRPEGQPQH

abundance: many
v_gene: TRBV6-2/TRBV6-3
j_gene: TRBJ1-5
CDR3aa: ASRQGERLRPQH

abundance: many
v_gene: TRBV7-3
j_gene: TRBJ2-2
CDR3aa: ASSFDRRNTGELF

abundance: many
v_gene: TRBV2
j_gene: TRBJ2-6
CDR3aa: ASSEAQGAGANVLT

abundance: few
v_gene: TRBV20-1
j_gene: TRBJ2-2
CDR3aa: SARESESEGGELY

abundance: many
v_gene: TRBV28
j_gene: TRBJ1-1
CDR3aa: ASRTGGAEAF

abundance: .
v_gene: TRBV6-5
j_gene: TRBJ2-7
CDR3aa: ASSLQGAPLSEQY

abundance: many
v_gene: TRBV6-5
j_gene: TRBJ2-7
CDR3aa: ASKSDLSSYEQY